The rows below give T cell receptor beta chains drawn from one sample of a study of T cell responses to AZD1222 COVID-19 vaccine. Only in-frame clones appear in the TCRdb table, and some are missing; sequencing was by immunoSEQ multiplex PCR. Among over 90,000 clones listed, more than 70% were seen once. The specimen was peripheral blood, collected on day 0 of AZD1222 vaccination. The receptors derive from an adult in good health. CDR3s include the opening cysteine and the closing phenylalanine or tryptophan. Each record gives: CDR3 length, V gene, clone size, J gene, D gene, CDR3 DNA, CDR3 protein. A D gene is named only where the DNA matches it firmly. The size entry is marked missing in some rows and otherwise reads once, few, many or a size class.

>15|TRBV28|.|TRBJ1-3|.
TGTGCCAGCAGTTTAGTCTCGGGCTCTGGAAACACCATATATTTT
CASSLVSGSGNTIYF
>15|TRBV25-1|few|TRBJ1-2|.
TGTGCCAGCAGTAATTCGCGGGGGGGTAACTATGGCTACACCTTC
CASSNSRGGNYGYTF
>16|TRBV6-1|.|TRBJ2-7|TRBD1
TGTGCCAGCAGTGAAGGGATGGGGACAGCGTCCTACGAGCAGTACTTC
CASSEGMGTASYEQYF
>13|TRBV10-2|.|TRBJ1-2|.
TGCGCCAGCAGTCAGGGGATTAACTATGGCTACACCTTC
CASSQGINYGYTF
>14|TRBV18|.|TRBJ1-2|.
TGTGCCAGCTCACCACCCGCAGGATACTATGGCTACACCTTC
CASSPPAGYYGYTF
>15|TRBV5-6|.|TRBJ2-1|TRBD2
TGTGCCAGCAGCTTGGCCGGGACTAGCAGCAATGAGCAGTTCTTC
CASSLAGTSSNEQFF
>17|TRBV5-5|.|TRBJ1-6|.
TGTGCCAGCAGCTTGGTGGGGGTCGTATCCTATAATTCACCCCTCCACTTT
CASSLVGVVSYNSPLHF
>18|TRBV9|.|TRBJ1-2|.
TGTGCCAGCAGCCCTGGGCGGGTCAGGGCCACCCTGAACTATGGCTACACCTTC
CASSPGRVRATLNYGYTF
>18|TRBV28|.|TRBJ1-4|TRBD1
TGTGCCAGCAGTTACCCCTTCGGACAGGCTGCAACTAATGAAAAACTGTTTTTT
CASSYPFGQAATNEKLFF
>13|TRBV12-3/TRBV12-4|.|TRBJ2-7|TRBD1
TGTGCCAGCAGTGGACAGGGAGCCTACGAGCAGTACTTC
CASSGQGAYEQYF
>13|TRBV5-1|.|TRBJ2-2|.
TGCGCCAGCAAGGGGACCACCACCGGGGAGCTGTTTTTT
CASKGTTTGELFF
>15|TRBV6-5|.|TRBJ1-1|.
TGTGCCAGCAGTTGGGGACGGGGTGGGGACACTGAAGCTTTCTTT
CASSWGRGGDTEAFF
>14|TRBV6-5|few|TRBJ1-1|.
TGTGCCAGCTTTATAACACGGTATATTGGTGAAGCTTTCTTT
CASFITRYIGEAFF
>16|TRBV29-1|.|TRBJ1-2|.
TGCAGCGTGACGGAATGGATCAGGGGTCATAACTATGGCTACACCTTC
CSVTEWIRGHNYGYTF
>13|TRBV29-1|.|TRBJ1-1|.
TGCAGCGTTGATAGGCAGGGTGGCACTGAAGCTTTCTTT
CSVDRQGGTEAFF
>17|TRBV7-8|.|TRBJ1-5|.
TGTGCCAGCAGCCTAACAGCGTCTACTTATAGCAATCAGCCCCAGCATTTT
CASSLTASTYSNQPQHF
>17|TRBV19|.|TRBJ1-1|TRBD1
TGTGCCAGTAGTATCGGGGACAGGGGGCTAAGTAACACTGAAGCTTTCTTT
CASSIGDRGLSNTEAFF
>15|TRBV24-1|.|TRBJ2-2|.
TGTGCCACCCAGTCTGACAGGCTAGGATCCGGGGAGCTGTTTTTT
CATQSDRLGSGELFF
>13|TRBV6-5|.|TRBJ1-2|.
TGTGCCAGCAGGTCAACAGGAGACTATGGCTACACCTTC
CASRSTGDYGYTF
>15|TRBV5-1|.|TRBJ2-7|.
TGCGCCAGCAGTCCGAGATCAGGGCTCTCCTACGAGCAGTACTTC
CASSPRSGLSYEQYF
>13|TRBV16|.|TRBJ2-3|.
TGTGCCAGCAGTATGGGACAACCAGATACGCAGTATTTT
CASSMGQPDTQYF
>16|TRBV5-4|.|TRBJ2-5|TRBD2
TGTGCCAGCAGTCGGCGGGCTAGCGGGGGCCAAGAGACCCAGTACTTC
CASSRRASGGQETQYF
>14|TRBV5-4|.|TRBJ2-3|.
TGTGCCAGCAGCTTGGCCAGGGTCGGAGATACGCAGTATTTT
CASSLARVGDTQYF